The 30 T cell receptor beta chains reported below all come from one sample, sequenced in a study of T-cell reconstitution after alpha-beta-depleted transplantation in children. Unique molecular identifiers were incorporated during preparation of the TCRbeta library. TCRdb processed the PCR reads anew with MiXCR; each CDR3 protein has one entry. This sample carries about 72,000 distinct CDR3 sequences, about 7% of them seen once, and the ten largest clones take approximately 2.3%. This specimen was PBMCs from the stem cell graft donor, taken from the stem cell graft. These receptor sequences come from a human donor who donated a stem cell graft to a child with acute lymphoblastic leukemia.

This clonotype was counted many times. J is TRBJ2-6 and V is TRBV6-5; the match to TRBD1 covers 10 bases. This CDR3 contains 19 residues. V was clipped by 7 bases and J by 2 bases; unmatched bases: 14. Germline CDR1 MNHEY, CDR2 SVGAGI. Here the CDR3 DNA reads TGTGCCAGCACCCGAGCGACCGGGACAGGGGTCACTGGGGCCAACGTCCTGACTTTC. Its translation: CASTRATGTGVTGANVLTF.

The genes are TRBV4-1 and TRBJ2-1; 7 bases are a match to TRBD2. The CDR3 covers 18 residues. Trimming at V came to 0 bases and at J to 2 bases, leaving 10 bases not matched to a gene. From germline, CDR1 is MGHRA and CDR2 YSYEKL. The CDR3 here is CASSQDPLTSSTYNEQFF. CDR3 coding DNA: TGCGCCAGCAGCCAAGATCCCCTGACTAGCAGCACCTACAATGAGCAGTTCTTC.

The chain is built from TRBV29-1 and TRBJ1-1; D possibly corresponds to TRBD1 (6 bases). CDR3 length: 14 residues. Germline values: CDR1 SQVTM, CDR2 ANQGSEA. V was clipped by 4 bases and J by 1 base, with 13 bases between them. CDR3 residues: CSVVGQGSNTEAFF. DNA for the CDR3: TGCAGCGTTGTCGGTCAGGGGTCGAACACTGAAGCTTTCTTT.

J is TRBJ2-2 and V is TRBV29-1, with D unclear. The CDR3 has 14 amino acids. Trimming shortened V by 6 bases and J by 2 bases, and 13 bases separated the two germline ends. Germline values: CDR1 SQVTM, CDR2 ANQGSEA. In nucleotides, the CDR3 is TGCAGCGTGAAGCCAGCCCTTAACACCGGGGAGCTGTTTTTT. Its translation: CSVKPALNTGELFF.

This clonotype was seen ten or more times. The chain employs TRBV7-9 and TRBJ1-3, with a tentative D call TRBD1 (6 bases). V lost 5 bases and J lost 0, with 8 bases in between. This CDR3 spans 14 amino acids. CDR1 SEHNR and CDR2 FQNEAQ come from the germline V gene (reference sequence). The DNA of the CDR3 is TGTGCCAGCAGCGGGGACACCTCTGGAAACACCATATATTTT. Its protein product is CASSGDTSGNTIYF.

The table lists this clonotype with many counts. The V call is TRBV29-1, the J call TRBJ2-7; D perhaps matches TRBD2 (6 bases). Germline V gene sequence: CDR1 SQVTM, CDR2 ANQGSEA. Trimming removed 5 bases from V and 3 bases from J, with 14 bases in between. The CDR3 loop spans 13 amino acids. This CDR3 reads CSVWPGEDYEQYF. The CDR3 DNA reads TGCAGCGTTTGGCCGGGGGAGGACTACGAGCAGTACTTC.

This clonotype was seen ten or more times. V and J are TRBV10-3 and TRBJ1-5; 10 bases align to TRBD1. Germline trimming cut 0 bases from V and 4 bases from J; bases unmatched to any gene: 3. CDR1 is ENHRY, CDR2 SYGVKD, per germline. The CDR3 extends over 16 amino acids. For the CDR3, the DNA is TGTGCCATCAGTGAGTCGTGGACAGGGGGGAATCAGCCCCAGCATTTT. Translation: CAISESWTGGNQPQHF.

This clonotype was counted at least ten times. The chain uses TRBV6-1 and TRBJ2-7; TRBD1 matches at 7 bases. The germline CDR1 and CDR2 sequences are MNHNS and SASEGT. This CDR3 region has 12 residues. V shed 11 bases and J 4 bases; nucleotides not matched to a gene: 8. The CDR3 DNA follows: TGTGCCGCCGTTGGGGACAGATACGAGCAGTACTTC. Its translation: CAAVGDRYEQYF.

This clonotype was picked up many times. The rearrangement links TRBV10-3 to TRBJ2-3, with D tentatively TRBD1 or TRBD2 (5 bases each). The CDR3 is 13 residues long. Trimming cost V 6 bases and J 0 bases, with 7 bases left between them. Germline V gives CDR1 ENHRY, CDR2 SYGVKD. This chain's CDR3 is CAIRGDSTDTQYF. The DNA of the CDR3 is TGTGCCATCAGGGGGGACAGCACAGATACGCAGTATTTT.

CDR3 loop: CATSDLQSGIRSEQFF. The DNA for the CDR3 is TGTGCCACCAGTGATTTGCAAAGCGGGATACGCAGTGAGCAGTTCTTC. The chain links TRBV24-1 to TRBJ2-1, with 7 bases fitting TRBD2. V was clipped by 0 bases and J by 9 bases; unmatched bases: 10. The V gene's germline CDR1 is KGHDR and CDR2 SFDVKD. This CDR3 has 16 amino acids.

This clonotype has a count of ten or more. The chain couples TRBV20-1 to TRBJ1-6; perhaps TRBD1 as D (5 bases). Germline V CDR1 and CDR2: DFQATT, SNEGSKA (reference sequence). The CDR3 length is 12 residues. V was clipped by 6 bases and J by 11 bases, with 14 bases between them. In DNA, the CDR3 is TGCAGTGCCCGGGGGGGAGTAGCACCCCTCCACTTT. Encoded protein: CSARGGVAPLHF.

There are many counts of this clonotype. This chain joins TRBV3-1 and TRBJ2-3, with 7 bases identical to TRBD2. V shed 0 bases and J 2 bases; nucleotides not matched to a gene: 5. The germline V gene has CDR1 LGHDT and CDR2 YNNKEL (reference sequence). The CDR3 has 16 amino acids. In DNA, the CDR3 is TGTGCCAGCAGCCAAGATCTGGGGGGGGTCACAGATACGCAGTATTTT. Its protein product is CASSQDLGGVTDTQYF.

The V call is TRBV11-2, the J call TRBJ2-1; D possibly uses TRBD1 or TRBD2 (5 bases each). The CDR3 covers 15 residues. The V end was cut by 1 base, the J end by 0 bases, with 7 bases between. CDR1 SGHAT and CDR2 FQNNGV come from the germline V gene. CDR3 in amino acids: CASSLGGDSYNEQFF. The CDR3, as DNA: TGTGCCAGCAGCTTAGGAGGGGACTCCTACAATGAGCAGTTCTTC.

The chain has TRBV28 and TRBJ2-7; D perhaps matches TRBD2 (5 bases). Trimming took 3 bases from V and 6 from J, leaving 6 bases between them. In germline, CDR1 is MDHEN, CDR2 SYDVKM. The CDR3 sequence is 11 residues long. CDR3 amino acids: CASSLRAEQYF. CDR3 nucleotide sequence: TGTGCCAGCAGTTTGAGGGCCGAGCAGTACTTC.

This clonotype has ten or more counts. The chain links TRBV9 to TRBJ1-1; 8 bases line up with TRBD1. The CDR3 consists of 15 residues. V shed 0 bases, J shed 3 bases, and the junction held 4 bases outside the gene matches. CDR1 and CDR2 from the germline V gene are SGDLS and YYNGEE. CDR3 nucleotide sequence: TGTGCCAGCAGCGTAGGGACAGGGTTGGACACTGAAGCTTTCTTT. Translating it yields CASSVGTGLDTEAFF.

The J gene is TRBJ1-1, the V gene TRBV19; no firm D call. V gave up 3 bases and J gave up 3 bases, with 8 bases separating them. Germline CDR1 reads LNHDA; CDR2 reads SQIVND (reference sequence). The CDR3 loop spans 13 amino acids. CDR3 residues: CASSMRPDTEAFF. DNA of the CDR3: TGTGCCAGTAGTATGAGACCCGACACTGAAGCTTTCTTT.

The sample holds many counts of this clonotype. The rearrangement uses TRBV9 and TRBJ1-5, with D possibly being TRBD1 (5 bases). The germline V gene has CDR1 SGDLS and CDR2 YYNGEE. The CDR3 runs to 13 residues. The germline V and J ends were trimmed by 4 bases and 5 bases, with 10 bases remaining between them. The CDR3 bases are TGTGCCAGCAGCCCTTGGGGCGATCAGCCCCAGCATTTT. Translating it yields CASSPWGDQPQHF.

This clonotype was counted many times. V usage is TRBV9 and J usage is TRBJ1-6, with D unclear. V lost 2 bases, J lost 7 bases, and 13 bases lay in between. CDR1 is SGDLS and CDR2 is YYNGEE in the germline V gene. The CDR3 has 15 residues. The CDR3, as DNA: TGTGCCAGCAGCGTGAGCGACATCCAGAATTCACCCCTCCACTTT. Translated, it gives CASSVSDIQNSPLHF.

The genes are TRBV20-1 and TRBJ2-3, with D uncertain. V shed 2 bases and J shed 0 bases, with 12 bases lying between them. CDR3 size: 15 residues. Germline V gives CDR1 DFQATT, CDR2 SNEGSKA (reference sequence). The CDR3 coding sequence is TGCAGTGCTAGAAGTAGGAAGCTAAGCACAGATACGCAGTATTTT. Amino acid sequence: CSARSRKLSTDTQYF.

The chain joins TRBV19 to TRBJ1-1; 7 bases fit TRBD1. The germline V gene encodes CDR1 LNHDA and CDR2 SQIVND (reference sequence). The CDR3 has 14 residues. J was trimmed by 1 base and V by 7 bases; bases with no gene match: 6. As DNA, the CDR3 is TGTGCCAGTAACCACAGGGGACCGAACACTGAAGCTTTCTTT. Translation: CASNHRGPNTEAFF.

This clonotype was detected many times. The rearrangement joins TRBV6-1 to TRBJ2-7; 7 bases align to TRBD1. CDR3 size: 17 residues. Germline V gene sequence: CDR1 MNHNS, CDR2 SASEGT. Germline trimming cut 6 bases from V and 3 bases from J; bases unmatched to any gene: 17. In nucleotides, the CDR3 is TGTGCCAGCAGCCCCATTGTCCCCAACAGGGGTGACTACGAGCAGTACTTC. Its translation is CASSPIVPNRGDYEQYF.

The gene calls are TRBV6-1 and TRBJ1-1; D gene unclear. Germline values: CDR1 MNHNS, CDR2 SASEGT. This CDR3 is 13 amino acids long. V dropped 5 bases and J dropped 1 base, with 8 bases sitting between them. The CDR3 protein is CASSLQPNTEAFF. Written as DNA, the CDR3 is TGTGCCAGCAGTCTGCAGCCGAACACTGAAGCTTTCTTT.

This clonotype was seen many times. The chain links TRBV7-3 to TRBJ1-4, with D perhaps TRBD1 (6 bases). The germline gives CDR1 SGHTA, CDR2 FQGTGA. The CDR3 runs 23 residues. The V and J ends lost 0 bases and 3 bases respectively, with 32 bases between them. The chain's CDR3 is CASSLTLRVLFHLNRASNEKLFF. Written as DNA, the CDR3 is TGTGCCAGCAGCTTAACTCTAAGGGTTTTGTTCCATTTAAACAGGGCCTCTAATGAAAAACTGTTTTTT.

This clonotype has just a few counts. This chain uses TRBV12-3 or TRBV12-4 with TRBJ2-7; 8 bases are shared with TRBD2. The CDR3 runs to 14 residues. V lost 3 bases to trimming and J lost 1 base; unmatched junction nucleotides: 2. CDR3 amino acids: CASSLTSVSYEQYF. The DNA of the CDR3 is TGTGCCAGCAGTTTGACTAGCGTGTCCTACGAGCAGTACTTC.

This chain joins TRBV27 and TRBJ2-7; 10 nucleotides line up with TRBD1. With 5 bases clipped from V and 2 bases from J, the junction kept 6 bases outside the gene matches. Germline V lookup: CDR1 MNHEY, CDR2 SMNVEV (reference sequence). CDR3 length: 15 residues. The CDR3 bases are TGTGCCAGCAGTCTAAGCGGGACAGGGGCCTACGAGCAGTACTTC. This gives the protein CASSLSGTGAYEQYF.

This clonotype was detected many times. The chain employs TRBV6-4 and TRBJ2-1; TRBD1 agrees at 9 bases. This CDR3 is 15 amino acids long. Germline V lookup: CDR1 MRHNA, CDR2 SNTAGT. Trimming took 2 bases from V and 6 from J; bases not matched to a gene: 5. CDR3 nucleotides: TGTGCCAGCAGTGACACCGGGACAGGGATCAATGAGCAGTTCTTC. The encoded protein is CASSDTGTGINEQFF.

This clonotype was counted at least ten times. A read error is likely, as this CDR3 ends without the conserved phenylalanine or tryptophan. No DNA is shown, since the ends of the CDR3 on it are uncertain; the CDR3 is the one TCRdb lists. V is TRBV21-1 and J is TRBJ2-3; TRBD1 is the table's D call, not checked against the DNA. TRBV21-1 is classified as a pseudogene. Including both end residues, the CDR3 is 10 amino acids long. CDR3 protein: CAHYALPGQG.

This clonotype appeared many times. This chain connects TRBV7-2 to TRBJ2-1, with TRBD1 identical over 9 bases. Germline trimming cut 5 bases from V and 4 bases from J; bases unmatched to any gene: 12. This CDR3 has 17 residues. Per the germline V gene, CDR1 is SGHTA and CDR2 is FQGNSA. CDR3 nucleotide sequence: TGTGCCAGCAGCCCCTCTTCAGGACAGGGGACATACAATGAGCAGTTCTTC. Translating it yields CASSPSSGQGTYNEQFF. The variable domain in full, completed from reference TRBV7-2 and TRBJ2-1, reads GAGVSQSPSNKVTEKGKDVELRCDPISGHTALYWYRQSLGQGLEFLIYFQGNSAPDKSGLPSDRFSAERTGGSVSTLTIQRTQQEDSAVYLCASSPSSGQGTYNEQFFGPGTRLTVL.

The CDR3 nucleotides read TGTGCCAGCAGCCAAGTTACAGAATCACCCCTCCACTTT. Translating it yields CASSQVTESPLHF. V is TRBV14 and J is TRBJ1-6, with D unresolved. The V gene's germline CDR1 is SGHDN and CDR2 FVKESK. The CDR3 is 13 residues long. Trimming shortened V by 1 base and J by 10 bases, and 8 bases separated the two germline ends.

The gene calls are TRBV6-5 and TRBJ1-1; D is ambiguous. V lost 5 bases and J lost 7, with 8 bases in between. This CDR3 comprises 11 residues. Germline V gene sequence: CDR1 MNHEY, CDR2 SVGAGI. The CDR3 region is CASSPYLEAFF. Here the CDR3 DNA reads TGTGCCAGCAGTCCATACCTTGAAGCTTTCTTT.